Sequencing of this T cell receptor beta chain was carried out in a study of cytomegalovirus exposure and HLA in healthy donors (TCRdb year 2017). As for the study more broadly: According to an earlier analysis of 550 to 750 of the donors, about 190 million T cells yielded some 110 million unique TCR beta sequences and roughly 280 Gb of sequence data. Roughly 320 gigabases of sequencing data and about 92 million unique TCR sequences made up an early release that covered several hundred HLA-typed donors. Of the roughly 430 genotyped donors, over 65% fell in the genetic ancestry cluster associated with self-reported Caucasian donors. The study aimed to test whether cataloging public T cell receptors could reveal signatures of past pathogen exposure. The T cell repertoires of several hundred subjects were profiled by immunosequencing and related to cytomegalovirus serostatus. Along with the approximately 650-subject first cohort, a separate validation cohort of over a hundred different subjects was used. The study combined high-throughput TCR immunosequencing, statistical association of individual TCRs with disease status, and machine learning to predict cytomegalovirus infection status. To study patterns of TCR occurrence, a later analysis re-analyzed previously published TCR beta repertoires from 666 donors and added high-resolution HLA genotyping. Rather than drawing on any new phenotypic data, the later analysis identified candidate immune exposures from TCR beta sequences and the way those sequences occurred across donors. To decide whether each TCR beta V gene segment behaved as functional or pseudogenic, an earlier analysis of some 540 of the donors relied on high-throughput TCR beta sequencing. Alongside the repertoire data, information on donor age, sex, ethnicity and CMV serostatus was compiled. Genome-wide SNP genotypes for about 65% of the 666 donors were used in a later genetic analysis, which treated that subset as a discovery cohort. Every discovery cohort repertoire had been produced on one sequencing platform. HLA typing included class I and class II loci at four-digit resolution. Typing coverage differed by locus: A, B, C, DRB1 and DQB1 were typed in roughly 620-630 donors, DQA1 in roughly 500, DPA1 in some 610, and DPB1 in about 450. Because of strong linkage in the cohort, roughly five DR-DQ haplotypes were treated as single units for association and clustering. On average, around 230,000 unique TCR beta nucleotide sequences were sequenced per donor among some 420 genotyped donors of the cohort, with 15% to 20% of those sequences being non-productive.

After removal of 8 bases from V and 11 bases from J, the junction retains 19 bases not matched to a gene. Taken from cysteine to phenylalanine, the CDR3 has 15 residues. This entry keeps only the CDR3 DNA: 45 bases, framed from base 1. The germline V gene gives CDR1 as MDHEN and CDR2 as SYDVKM. The cohort consisted of fewer than 700 healthy bone marrow donors. At the time of sampling, all cohort members were nominally healthy, though unrecorded immune exposures were likely present. The donor tested CMV seropositive, placing the donor among the 250 to 300 seropositive members of the cohort. Every donor gave a peripheral blood sample, and the peripheral blood mononuclear cells from that sample were used for TCR beta sequencing. The Qiagen DNeasy Blood Extraction Kit was used to extract genomic DNA from the blood cell samples. The full study reports these points: Compared with equally common non-associated chains, HLA-associated TCR beta chains in a later analysis were more clonally expanded and had lower generation probabilities. For the cohort, immune exposure information was limited to CMV serostatus. The 87-base-pair reads could not distinguish some IMGT-functional V segments, including TRBV6-2 and TRBV6-3, so those segments were excluded. This cohort had only TCR beta chains sequenced, and the lack of alpha or paired-chain data limited which features could be detected. In a later analysis, several top co-occurrence clusters were reported to appear linked to parvovirus B19, influenza, CMV and Epstein-Barr virus. In a later genetic analysis, fewer N-insertions in productive TCRs were reported among donors in an Asian-associated ancestry cluster than the roughly 700-donor mean. Correlated functional status among segregating V segments might be attributable to linkage disequilibrium, but an unknown experimental factor could not be ruled out. Assigning TCR associations to individual alleles was difficult when HLA alleles, especially DR and DQ, strongly co-occurred. In a later analysis, most CMV-associated TCR beta chains were found to appear HLA-restricted, with HLA associations seemingly driven largely by CMV exposure. In the study, 164 TCR beta chains were listed as associated with cytomegalovirus. Because HLA typing was missing for some donors at each locus, association tests included only the typed subset. A further reported finding was that TCR beta sequences accurately predicted the HLA-A and HLA-B alleles for most subjects in the first cohort. In a later analysis, 16,951 TCR beta sequences were associated with specific HLA alleles at a false discovery rate of 0.05. A cluster of highly shared sequence variants was judged likely to represent a technical artifact of the sequencing pipeline. The presence/absence analyses assumed that sequencing depth was roughly uniform across donors, and that assumption may not be true. It was suggested by the authors that the approach could potentially be generalized to other disease states and immunological phenotypes. A few of the identified cytomegalovirus-associated TCR beta chains were confirmed in vitro to be specific for cytomegalovirus antigens. The classifier was reported to diagnose cytomegalovirus status with high specificity and sensitivity in both the original cohort and the validation cohort. An earlier analysis of approximately 540 of the donors showed that most TCR beta V segments appeared in productive rearrangements either about 87% or about 30% of the time, which broadly matched IMGT annotations. Because counts were too low, roughly 17 rarely observed V segments, including chromosome 9 orphons, were left out of the earlier analysis of about 500 of the donors. In a later analysis, the rate of TCR association differed among HLA loci, with DRB1 alleles having the most associated TCRs and HLA-C alleles having the fewest. V-gene and J-gene trimming of TCR beta chains was associated with a missense DCLRE1C variant in a later genetic analysis, and the association was replicated in an independent cohort. While some public TCRs were present in many individuals, most TCR sequences turned up only very rarely across donors.

This clone occurred a few times. It lacks a known antigen. There are no base qualities to consult, and no much larger clone falls within one base. Libraries were made using the immunoSEQ multiplex PCR assay. A mixture of 60 forward primers for TCR Vbeta segments and 13 reverse primers for TCR Jbeta segments was used in the multiplex PCR. A multiplex PCR assay on genomic DNA amplified the CDR3 region of rearranged TCR beta genes. The amplified TCR beta libraries were sequenced on the Illumina HiSeq System as 87-base-pair reads. The original methods were these. A later analysis tallied about 77 million unique TCR beta chains across the 666 repertoires, and about 12 million of those chains were shared by two or more donors. Raw reads were error-corrected and collapsed into unique sequences by a nearest-neighbor algorithm in which closely related sequences were merged to remove PCR and sequencing errors. To assign V, D and J gene segments, CDR3 sequences were aligned to IMGT reference sequences. For a sequence to be retained, a match of at least six nucleotides was required to both a V gene segment and a J gene segment. Rearrangements were called productive when the CDR3 lacked stop codons and stayed in frame with V and J; all others were non-productive. CDR3 was defined by IMGT convention, running from the second conserved V-encoded cysteine to the conserved J-encoded phenylalanine. The earlier analysis of about 570 of the donors excluded any sequence lacking an unambiguous match to a single V gene segment. In an earlier analysis of several hundred of the donors, V segments were called functional above 56.7% productive rearrangements and were called segregating when the between-donor standard deviation exceeded 5%. A statistical classification framework was built to diagnose cytomegalovirus status from the catalog of TCR beta chain sequences. A later analysis assigned V and J genes by comparing TCR nucleotide sequences with IMGT/GENE-DB human TR gene sequences. The TCRdist pipeline was used in a later analysis to assign CDR3 sequences and most-parsimonious VDJ recombination scenarios. A later analysis defined each TCR beta chain by its CDR3 amino acid sequence plus V-gene family, and excluded reads lacking a unique V-gene family. A later analysis removed 500 to 600 highly shared, low-generation-probability nucleotide sequences to deal with suspected cross-contamination and a sequencing artifact. A later analysis calculated a clonal expansion index for each public chain from normalized within-repertoire ranks of inferred template counts. Generation probabilities in a later analysis came from a VDJ recombination model fitted to out-of-frame rearrangements, and those results were checked against IGoR. In a later analysis, TCR-TCR, TCR-HLA and TCR-CMV co-occurrence was scored with hypergeometric tests, and a repertoire-size bias correction was applied to TCR pairs. A later analysis estimated false discovery rates by permuting HLA or CMV assignments 20 times. A later analysis grouped co-occurring TCRs with DBSCAN, adding TCRdist sequence similarity when clustering within HLA-allele-positive subsets. Repertoires with fewer than 30,000 or more than 120,000 public chains were left out of co-occurrence clustering, as were five repertoires with anomalous nucleotide sharing. As stored in TCRdb, this immuneACCESS dataset retains in-frame rearrangements with V and J assigned. A fraction of the clones does not appear; measured against another copy, unresolved V genes explain less than half of the discrepancy, and the remainder lacks a known reason. The DNA was the basis for D and trimming; V, J and clone size are from that table. For this sample the table gives roughly 130,000 clones, of which 73% were detected only once. In total, the top ten clones hold about 2.1% of the sample.

This clonotype was obtained from a woman in her thirties or forties in good health and CMV-seropositive. The chain is made from TRBV28 and TRBJ1-1; TRBD1 agrees with 8 junctional bases. Sample: PBMCs. At the DNA level, the sequence is TGTGCCAGCTCCCGCCAGGGGGCGCGGGCCCCGATGGCTTTCTTT. It codes for CASSRQGARAPMAFF.